This is a list of T cell receptor beta chains from one sample in a study of naive and memory T cell subsets. TCRdb re-called the UMI-ligation and nested PCR reads through MiXCR, storing one row per CDR3 protein. This sample carries 120,000 or so distinct CDR3 sequences, 35% to 40% of them seen once, and the ten largest clones take approximately 0.9%. Sample: central memory CD4+ T cells from blood. These receptors came from a human donor in good health. Each CDR3 is given with its conserved first and last residue. Fields, in order: D gene, J gene, clone size, V gene, CDR3 protein, CDR3 DNA. The D gene is left open where the match is weak. Clone size is not always given. Where it is, it says once, few, many or a class for expanded clones.

d_call: TRBD2; j_call: TRBJ2-1; clone_size: medium-sized; v_call: TRBV12-3/TRBV12-4; cdr3_aa: CASSWGLAAYNEQFF; cdr3_nt: TGTGCCAGCAGTTGGGGACTAGCGGCTTACAATGAGCAGTTCTTC
d_call: TRBD2; j_call: TRBJ2-5; clone_size: NA; v_call: TRBV5-4; cdr3_aa: CASSPGTIRQETQYF; cdr3_nt: TGTGCCAGCAGCCCGGGGACTATCCGACAAGAGACCCAGTACTTC
d_call: TRBD1; j_call: TRBJ2-1; clone_size: many; v_call: TRBV7-3; cdr3_aa: CASSSGQGHNEQFF; cdr3_nt: TGTGCCAGCAGCTCGGGACAGGGTCACAATGAGCAGTTCTTC
d_call: TRBD1; j_call: TRBJ2-7; clone_size: NA; v_call: TRBV5-1; cdr3_aa: CASSWTGDLSEQYF; cdr3_nt: TGCGCCAGCAGCTGGACAGGGGATTTGTCCGAGCAGTACTTC
d_call: NA; j_call: TRBJ1-5; clone_size: few; v_call: TRBV6-2/TRBV6-3; cdr3_aa: CATTPGTFQPQHF; cdr3_nt: TGTGCCACCACCCCAGGGACCTTTCAGCCCCAGCATTTT
d_call: TRBD1; j_call: TRBJ2-1; clone_size: many; v_call: TRBV9; cdr3_aa: CASSAGQGSYNEQFF; cdr3_nt: TGTGCCAGCAGCGCGGGACAGGGCTCCTACAATGAGCAGTTCTTC
d_call: NA; j_call: TRBJ1-2; clone_size: many; v_call: TRBV12-3/TRBV12-4; cdr3_aa: CASTLGGGVGYTF; cdr3_nt: TGTGCCAGCACCCTAGGGGGGGGCGTGGGCTACACCTTC
d_call: NA; j_call: TRBJ2-7; clone_size: few; v_call: TRBV4-1; cdr3_aa: CASSQEDLGSYEQYF; cdr3_nt: TGCGCCAGCAGCCAAGAGGATTTGGGCAGCTACGAGCAGTACTTC
d_call: TRBD2; j_call: TRBJ2-4; clone_size: NA; v_call: TRBV6-1; cdr3_aa: CASSEFTKGLAGLAKNIQYF; cdr3_nt: TGTGCCAGCAGTGAATTCACAAAGGGACTAGCGGGCCTAGCCAAAAACATTCAGTACTTC
d_call: TRBD1; j_call: TRBJ1-1; clone_size: NA; v_call: TRBV20-1; cdr3_aa: CSARYGQGVTEAFF; cdr3_nt: TGCAGTGCTAGATACGGACAGGGGGTGACTGAAGCTTTCTTT
d_call: NA; j_call: TRBJ2-7; clone_size: NA; v_call: TRBV24-1; cdr3_aa: CATSDFGGPEQYF; cdr3_nt: TGTGCCACCAGTGATTTTGGAGGGCCCGAGCAGTACTTC
d_call: NA; j_call: TRBJ2-4; clone_size: NA; v_call: TRBV6-5; cdr3_aa: CATRPVAKNIQYF; cdr3_nt: TGTGCCACCCGCCCTGTAGCCAAAAACATTCAGTACTTC
d_call: TRBD2; j_call: TRBJ2-1; clone_size: few; v_call: TRBV12-3/TRBV12-4; cdr3_aa: CASSPVASGGGDEQFF; cdr3_nt: TGTGCCAGCAGTCCGGTGGCTAGCGGGGGGGGGGATGAGCAGTTCTTC
d_call: NA; j_call: TRBJ2-7; clone_size: few; v_call: TRBV3-1; cdr3_aa: CASSQRPGGGTYEQYF; cdr3_nt: TGTGCCAGCAGCCAACGACCGGGCGGCGGTACCTACGAGCAGTACTTC
d_call: NA; j_call: TRBJ2-5; clone_size: NA; v_call: TRBV12-3/TRBV12-4; cdr3_aa: CASSLRRGYQETQYF; cdr3_nt: TGTGCCAGCAGTCTACGGAGAGGCTACCAAGAGACCCAGTACTTC
d_call: TRBD1; j_call: TRBJ2-1; clone_size: few; v_call: TRBV9; cdr3_aa: CASSAEGQAYNEQFF; cdr3_nt: TGTGCCAGCAGCGCGGAGGGACAGGCGTACAATGAGCAGTTCTTC
d_call: NA; j_call: TRBJ1-6; clone_size: NA; v_call: TRBV10-2; cdr3_aa: CASSEYQPRNSPLHF; cdr3_nt: TGCGCCAGCAGTGAGTACCAGCCCAGAAATTCACCCCTCCACTTT
d_call: NA; j_call: TRBJ1-4; clone_size: few; v_call: TRBV10-3; cdr3_aa: CAISESSNEKLFF; cdr3_nt: TGTGCCATCAGTGAGTCGAGTAATGAAAAACTGTTTTTT
d_call: TRBD1; j_call: TRBJ2-2; clone_size: few; v_call: TRBV12-3/TRBV12-4; cdr3_aa: CASSYYRGQTGELFF; cdr3_nt: TGTGCCAGCAGTTACTACAGGGGGCAAACCGGGGAGCTGTTTTTT
d_call: TRBD1; j_call: TRBJ1-3; clone_size: few; v_call: TRBV20-1; cdr3_aa: CSARDGWTGSSGNTIYF; cdr3_nt: TGCAGTGCTAGAGACGGCTGGACAGGGAGCTCTGGAAACACCATATATTTT
d_call: TRBD1; j_call: TRBJ2-3; clone_size: many; v_call: TRBV24-1; cdr3_aa: CATSDPVQGGADTQYF; cdr3_nt: TGTGCCACCAGTGATCCGGTACAGGGGGGCGCAGATACGCAGTATTTT
d_call: NA; j_call: TRBJ2-1; clone_size: NA; v_call: TRBV4-1; cdr3_aa: CASSQEVTGSVNEQFF; cdr3_nt: TGCGCCAGCAGCCAAGAGGTGACGGGTTCGGTCAATGAGCAGTTCTTC
d_call: TRBD1; j_call: TRBJ2-3; clone_size: few; v_call: TRBV5-1; cdr3_aa: CASTRETGSTDTQYF; cdr3_nt: TGCGCCAGCACGAGGGAGACAGGGAGCACAGATACGCAGTATTTT
d_call: NA; j_call: TRBJ1-2; clone_size: many; v_call: TRBV29-1; cdr3_aa: CSVERGQGYGGYTF; cdr3_nt: TGCAGCGTTGAACGCGGGCAGGGGTATGGTGGCTACACCTTC
d_call: NA; j_call: TRBJ2-2; clone_size: NA; v_call: TRBV2; cdr3_aa: CASSAEGANTGELFF; cdr3_nt: TGTGCCAGCAGTGCGGAGGGAGCGAACACCGGGGAGCTGTTTTTT
d_call: TRBD1; j_call: TRBJ1-4; clone_size: few; v_call: TRBV12-3/TRBV12-4; cdr3_aa: CASRRLTGGSTEKLFF; cdr3_nt: TGTGCCAGCAGGCGGCTTACAGGGGGCTCGACTGAAAAACTGTTTTTT
d_call: NA; j_call: TRBJ2-3; clone_size: NA; v_call: TRBV27; cdr3_aa: CASSPLARPDTQYF; cdr3_nt: TGTGCCAGCAGTCCGCTAGCCCGGCCAGATACGCAGTATTTT
d_call: NA; j_call: TRBJ1-4; clone_size: NA; v_call: TRBV6-5; cdr3_aa: CASSRLHRNEKLFF; cdr3_nt: TGTGCCAGCAGTCGTCTCCATCGAAATGAAAAACTGTTTTTT
d_call: NA; j_call: TRBJ2-2; clone_size: NA; v_call: TRBV9; cdr3_aa: CASSVGGANTGELFF; cdr3_nt: TGTGCCAGCAGCGTAGGGGGAGCGAACACCGGGGAGCTGTTTTTT